This TCR beta chain was identified in a study of beta chain features in type 1 diabetes. Study-wide findings and caveats: TCRB CDR3s from Type 1 diabetes patients were moderately but significantly shorter in all four CD4+ subsets.

With respect to this clone: Its matching antigen is unknown.

By way of CD45RO/CCR7/CD25/CD127/CD95/CD27, the CD4+ regulatory, stem cell-like memory, central memory and naive cells were sorted. Expressed TCRB transcripts got sequenced, as all isolated RNA was reverse transcribed. About 3.57 million reads per sample were averaged for naive, central memory and regulatory samples. The method was immunoSEQ multiplex PCR; TCRdb's version includes in-frame clones alone and lacks a portion of them. Among 130,000 to 150,000 clones listed, 8% to 13% were seen once. V lost 5 bases and J lost 0; bases outside the gene matches: 5. Germline CDR1 and CDR2: MNHEY and SVGAGI. The CDR3 loop spans 15 amino acids.

The sequenced material came from naive CD4+ T cells from blood. This sequence joins TRBV6-5 and TRBJ1-1; 8 positions agree with TRBD1. This TCR was recovered from a man younger than 35 in good health. CDR3 region: CASSPWDRMNTEAFF. CDR3 coding DNA: TGTGCCAGCAGTCCTTGGGACAGGATGAACACTGAAGCTTTCTTT.